Listed below are T cell receptor beta chains from one sample, sequenced in a study of T cells after yellow fever vaccination. TCRdb re-analysed the 5' RACE reads in MiXCR, keeping a single row per CDR3 protein. The profile covers a few hundred thousand distinct CDR3 sequences, with about 17% appearing a single time and roughly 17% taken by the ten largest. The sample was PBMCs, taken 4 to 5 days after the first yellow fever vaccination. Receptor source: a man in his late teens or twenties who received the YFV17D yellow fever vaccine. The CDR3 runs from the conserved cysteine through the conserved F or W. Fields, in order: clone size, J gene, D gene, V gene, CDR3 protein, CDR3 DNA. The D gene is left open where the match is weak. Some rows have no size entry. The others give once, few or many, or a class for an expanded clone.

. TRBJ2-1 TRBD1 TRBV12-3/TRBV12-4 CASIDPGQPHEQFF TGTGCCAGCATCGACCCGGGACAGCCCCATGAGCAGTTCTTC
few TRBJ2-3 TRBD2 TRBV20-1 CSPTSGGTDTQYF TGCAGTCCTACTAGCGGGGGCACAGATACGCAGTATTTT
once TRBJ1-4 . TRBV4-3 CASSLWGGEELFF TGCGCCAGCAGCCTATGGGGGGGTGAAGAACTGTTTTTT
few TRBJ2-3 TRBD2 TRBV6-2/TRBV6-3 CASNRGTAGVTDTQYF TGTGCCAGCAATCGGGGTACAGCGGGGGTCACAGATACGCAGTATTTT
. TRBJ2-3 . TRBV12-3/TRBV12-4 CASSLWGASTDTQYF TGTGCCAGCAGCCTCTGGGGAGCTAGCACAGATACGCAGTATTTT
many TRBJ1-1 . TRBV5-6 CASSLVSGIRSVFF TGTGCCAGCAGCTTGGTTTCGGGGATTCGTTCGGTTTTCTTT
. TRBJ2-3 TRBD1 TRBV20-1 CSATPTGPVGPQYF TGCAGTGCTACCCCGACAGGGCCAGTGGGTCCGCAGTATTTT
. TRBJ2-7 TRBD2 TRBV5-1 CASSLSGGAGYEQYF TGCGCCAGCTCCCTTAGCGGGGGGGCCGGTTACGAGCAGTACTTC
. TRBJ1-4 TRBD1 TRBV7-2 CASSTQGQGASEKLFF TGTGCCAGCAGCACCCAGGGACAGGGGGCTTCTGAAAAACTGTTTTTT
many TRBJ1-1 . TRBV5-1 CASSSQQGTEAFF TGCGCCAGCAGCTCACAACAGGGAACTGAAGCTTTCTTT
. TRBJ2-5 TRBD2 TRBV5-1 CASRFPGLAEETQYF TGCGCCAGCAGATTTCCGGGACTAGCGGAAGAGACCCAGTACTTC
. TRBJ1-1 . TRBV5-5 CASSFSLVTSGTAFF TGTGCCAGCAGCTTTAGTCTCGTGACATCAGGCACGGCTTTCTTT
few TRBJ1-2 . TRBV7-9 CASSFDRNGYTF TGTGCCAGCAGCTTTGACAGGAACGGCTACACCTTC
. TRBJ2-2 . TRBV7-6 CASSSLGGGLTGELFF TGTGCCAGCAGCTCACTAGGAGGGGGGCTCACCGGGGAGCTGTTTTTT
few TRBJ1-2 TRBD1 TRBV6-5 CASSHGTANYGYTF TGTGCCAGCAGTCACGGGACAGCTAACTATGGCTACACCTTC
many TRBJ1-1 TRBD1 TRBV18 CASSPYTDGTVSEAFF TGTGCCAGCTCACCTTACACCGACGGGACAGTTAGTGAAGCTTTCTTT
. TRBJ2-5 . TRBV7-3 CASSLTGGGFEGETQYF TGTGCCAGCAGCTTAACAGGGGGAGGATTCGAGGGAGAGACCCAGTACTTC
. TRBJ2-1 TRBD2 TRBV4-3 CASSQERGGLKFYNEQFF TGCGCCAGCAGCCAAGAGCGGGGGGGCCTAAAATTCTACAATGAGCAGTTCTTC
many TRBJ1-1 . TRBV27 CASSFNPNTEAFF TGTGCCAGCAGTTTCAACCCGAACACTGAAGCTTTCTTT
. TRBJ2-3 . TRBV7-2 CASSAVADSTDTQYF TGTGCCAGCAGCGCCGTAGCGGATAGCACAGATACGCAGTATTTT
. TRBJ2-3 . TRBV4-3 CASSQEAGSGRDTQYF TGCGCCAGCAGCCAAGAAGCCGGATCGGGCAGAGATACGCAGTATTTT
few TRBJ2-3 . TRBV5-1 CASSLDTLGTDTQYF TGCGCCAGCAGCTTGGACACCCTCGGCACAGATACGCAGTATTTT